The clone carrying this T cell receptor beta chain was detected many times. Its antigen remains unknown. TCRdb analysed the reads with MiXCR anew, one entry per CDR3 protein. The sample yields around 300,000 distinct CDR3 sequences, around a tenth seen once. This entry comes from a study of T cell repertoires in cytomegalovirus infection. Findings and caveats of the study: Ex vivo, HLA-C-restricted CMV-specific TCR beta clonotypes prevailed over the rest of the response.

The junction had 3 bases not matched to a gene; V was cut back by 5 bases and J by 0 bases. Germline CDR1 is SGHTA and CDR2 is FQGNSA. There are 14 residues in the CDR3. The origin of this receptor is a human donor in good health (CMV status not recorded). Some clones in this sample may be carry-over from other donors' samples. The chain is built from TRBV7-2 and TRBJ1-2, with 7 bases lining up with TRBD1. The sequenced sample consisted of PBMCs. Written as DNA, the CDR3 is TGTGCCAGCAGCCCAGGGACAGCTAACTATGGCTACACCTTC. Translation gives CASSPGTANYGYTF.